The 29 T cell receptor beta chains below come from one sample, sequenced in a study of immune evolution from preneoplasia to lung adenocarcinoma. The table came from immunoSEQ multiplex PCR; TCRdb's copy has only in-frame clones and leaves some out. Found here are 35,000 or so clones, 74% of them singletons; the top ten hold around 6.3%. Material: FFPE invasive lung adenocarcinoma tissue. Source of these receptors: a person aged 55 to 75 with lung adenocarcinoma.

The chain is built from TRBV5-1 and TRBJ1-2; a weak D match, TRBD1 (5 bases). CDR1 and CDR2 from the germline V gene are SGHRS and YFSETQ. Trimming shortened V by 3 bases and J by 5 bases, and 11 bases separated the two germline ends. The CDR3 runs to 13 residues. The CDR3: CASSSRGAYGYTF. Written as DNA, the CDR3 is TGCGCCAGCAGCTCCCGGGGCGCGTATGGCTACACCTTC. Looking up the rest from reference TRBV5-1 and TRBJ1-2 gives the full variable domain: KAGVTQTPRYLIKTRGQQVTLSCSPISGHRSVSWYQQTPGQGLQFLFEYFSETQRNKGNFPGRFSGRQFSNSRSEMNVSTLELGDSALYLCASSSRGAYGYTFGSGTRLTVV.

On this clone: The CDR3 end shows no conserved phenylalanine or tryptophan, and so a read error is likely. It is unclear where the CDR3 begins or ends on the DNA, so no DNA is shown, and the CDR3 is as TCRdb lists it. The chain is built from TRBV11-1 and TRBJ1-1; no check of the table's D call, TRBD1, against the DNA was made. Germline V gives CDR1 SGHAT, CDR2 FQDESV (reference sequence). The CDR3 comprises 13 residues, both ends counted. The CDR3 is CASSLAWAGTPNI.

The CDR3 nucleotides read TGCAGCGTTGCCTTAGCGGGAGGTGGGGAGCAGTTCTTC. As protein: CSVALAGGGEQFF. The rearrangement uses TRBV29-1 and TRBJ2-1; TRBD2 aligns across 10 bases. With 4 bases clipped from V and 10 bases from J, the junction kept 7 bases outside the gene matches. The CDR3 has 13 residues. The germline V gene encodes CDR1 SQVTM and CDR2 ANQGSEA.

For this clone: Possible read error: a much larger clone is one base away. This chain joins TRBV7-6 and TRBJ2-1; possibly TRBD2 for D (6 bases). Germline-derived CDR1 and CDR2 are SGHVS and FNYEAQ. The CDR3 has 16 amino acids. CDR3: CTSSLSRASASNEQFF. The CDR3 DNA is TGTACCAGCAGTCTTAGTCGGGCTAGCGCTAGCAATGAGCAGTTCTTC.

This chain links TRBV25-1 with TRBJ2-4; 10 bases are a match to TRBD1. With V trimmed by 2 bases and J by 0 bases, 1 base remained unmatched. CDR1 is MGHDK, CDR2 SYGVNS, per germline. The CDR3 has 16 residues. The CDR3 spells CASSERTGGAKNIQYF. The CDR3 nucleotides are TGTGCCAGCAGTGAACGGACAGGGGGAGCCAAAAACATTCAGTACTTC.

The chain carries TRBV7-6 and TRBJ2-1; TRBD2 aligns across 8 bases. The CDR3 consists of 15 residues. Losses at the gene ends were 2 bases for V and 2 bases for J; bases not matched to a gene: 2. Germline loops: CDR1 SGHVS, CDR2 FNYEAQ. For the CDR3, the DNA is TGTGCCAGCAGCTTACGTAGCGGGGCCTACAATGAGCAGTTCTTC. This codes for CASSLRSGAYNEQFF.

This CDR3 is CASSQGPIGGSTNEKLFF. CDR3 coding DNA: TGTGCCAGCTCCCAGGGACCGATTGGGGGTTCAACTAATGAAAAACTGTTTTTT. The V and J genes are TRBV18 and TRBJ1-4; D is perhaps TRBD1 (5 bases). Germline loops: CDR1 KGHSH, CDR2 LQKENI. The CDR3 runs 18 residues. V shed 6 bases and J shed 0 bases, with 20 bases lying between them.

J is TRBJ2-7 and V is TRBV4-2; 9 bases fit TRBD1. With 1 base clipped from V and 5 bases from J, the junction kept 9 bases outside the gene matches. This CDR3 comprises 16 residues. Looked up from germline, CDR1 is LGHNA and CDR2 is YNFKEQ. The CDR3 DNA follows: TGTGCCAGCAGCCAAGTGGAGGGACAGGGAGGGGACGAGCAGTACTTC. This translates into CASSQVEGQGGDEQYF.

The CDR3 DNA is TGCGCCAGCAGCTTGTCTAATGAAAAACTGTTTTTT. Translation gives CASSLSNEKLFF. This sequence joins TRBV5-1 and TRBJ1-4; D is unclear. Trimming removed 1 base from V and 3 bases from J, with 1 base in between. Germline CDR1 and CDR2: SGHRS and YFSETQ. This CDR3 spans 12 amino acids.

This chain links TRBV28 with TRBJ2-7; D possibly uses TRBD1 or TRBD2 (6 bases each). This CDR3 region has 14 residues. Trimming removed 6 bases from V and 4 bases from J, with 16 bases in between. Germline loops: CDR1 MDHEN, CDR2 SYDVKM. The CDR3 DNA follows: TGTGCCAGCAGAAAACAGGGAGGATCTTACGAGCAGTACTTC. Protein product: CASRKQGGSYEQYF.

This chain links TRBV30 with TRBJ1-2; D may be TRBD1 (6 bases). V lost 1 base and J 8 bases, leaving 14 bases between the germline ends. CDR3 size: 13 residues. CDR1 and CDR2 (germline): GTSNPN, SVGIG (reference sequence). The DNA of the CDR3 is TGTGCCTGGAGTGGGGGAGGGGGTCGCGGCTACACCTTC. Protein: CAWSGGGGRGYTF.

The chain combines TRBV5-4 with TRBJ2-3; perhaps TRBD1 as D (5 bases). Germline CDR1 reads SGHNT; CDR2 reads YYREEE (reference sequence). This CDR3 comprises 15 residues. With 0 bases removed from V and 1 base from J, the gap between germline ends came to 9 bases. The CDR3 loop reads CASSLAATGTDTQYF. For the CDR3, the DNA is TGTGCCAGCAGCTTGGCCGCGACAGGCACAGATACGCAGTATTTT.

The chain carries TRBV7-8 and TRBJ1-5, with unresolved D. This CDR3 is 16 amino acids long. Germline CDR1 SGHVS, CDR2 FQNEAQ. V lost 0 bases, J lost 6 bases, and 15 bases lay in between. CDR3 amino acids: CASSLARTQAGQPQHF. CDR3 nucleotide sequence: TGTGCCAGCAGCTTAGCGCGGACCCAGGCAGGTCAGCCCCAGCATTTT.

V gene TRBV5-6 combines with J gene TRBJ2-7; 10 nucleotides agree with TRBD2. Germline values: CDR1 SGHDT, CDR2 YYEEEE. V dropped 3 bases and J dropped 5; count of bases not matched to a gene: 11. This CDR3 is 16 amino acids long. This chain's CDR3 is CASSSGASGRFDEQYF. CDR3 sequence (DNA): TGTGCCAGCAGCTCGGGGGCTAGCGGGAGATTCGACGAGCAGTACTTC.

This clone was counted only a few times. The chain carries TRBV5-4 and TRBJ2-1; tentative D call: TRBD1 (6 bases). Germline V gene lookup returns CDR1 SGHNT and CDR2 YYREEE (reference sequence). The CDR3 totals 13 residues. V shed 4 bases and J shed 4 bases, with 9 bases lying between them. CDR3 loop: CASSHQGYNEQFF. CDR3 bases: TGTGCCAGCAGCCACCAGGGGTACAATGAGCAGTTCTTC.

This clone turned up a few times. This sequence joins TRBV6-4 and TRBJ2-6; D remains ambiguous. The CDR3 length is 14 residues. The V end lost 6 bases, the J end lost 0 bases, and 6 bases lay between the germline ends. CDR1 MRHNA and CDR2 SNTAGT come from the germline V gene. This chain's CDR3 is CASRLSSGANVLTF. DNA of the CDR3: TGTGCCAGCAGATTAAGCTCTGGGGCCAACGTCCTGACTTTC.

The chain has TRBV6-1 and TRBJ2-1; 8 bases are a match to TRBD2. Trimming cost V 6 bases and J 7 bases; bases outside gene matches: 11. The V gene's germline CDR1 is MNHNS and CDR2 SASEGT. CDR3 length equals 15 residues. CDR3 DNA sequence: TGTGCCAGCAGCCCTACTAGCGGCAATTCAAATGAGCAGTTCTTC. The encoded protein is CASSPTSGNSNEQFF.

This chain connects TRBV18 to TRBJ1-2; perhaps TRBD1 as D (6 bases). The length of the CDR3 is 16 residues. Trimming cost V 5 bases and J 7 bases, with 23 bases left between them. Per the germline V gene, CDR1 is KGHSH and CDR2 is LQKENI. CDR3 loop: CASSSFRGALVIGYTF. CDR3 DNA: TGTGCCAGCTCATCTTTTCGGGGGGCTCTGGTTATTGGCTACACCTTC.

The genes are TRBV29-1 and TRBJ2-7; TRBD1 matches 7 bases. This CDR3 has 14 residues. V was clipped by 1 base and J by 2 bases; unmatched bases: 5. CDR1 is SQVTM and CDR2 is ANQGSEA in the germline V gene. The CDR3 here is CSVEVYRGAYEQYF. CDR3 bases: TGCAGCGTTGAAGTATACAGGGGTGCCTACGAGCAGTACTTC.

The chain joins TRBV18 to TRBJ2-7; 9 nucleotides align to TRBD1. The CDR3 runs 18 residues. The germline gives CDR1 KGHSH, CDR2 LQKENI. Trimming cost V 4 bases and J 4 bases; bases outside gene matches: 17. CDR3 loop: CASSLSLNPGQGLYEQYF. The CDR3 DNA reads TGTGCCAGCTCACTCTCTTTGAACCCGGGACAGGGATTGTACGAGCAGTACTTC.

The chain couples TRBV28 to TRBJ2-7; no reliable D call. The CDR3 has 14 amino acids. Germline lookup yields CDR1 MDHEN and CDR2 SYDVKM. The V end lost 7 bases, the J end lost 2 bases, and 15 bases lay between the germline ends. CDR3 amino acids: CASISTGPPYEQYF. CDR3 nucleotide sequence: TGTGCCAGCATCTCCACCGGGCCACCCTACGAGCAGTACTTC.

This chain joins TRBV30 and TRBJ2-5; D may be TRBD1 (6 bases). This CDR3 has 15 residues. The germline V gene has CDR1 GTSNPN and CDR2 SVGIG (reference sequence). Trimming pared 3 bases from V and 4 bases from J, leaving 18 bases between. CDR3 amino acids: CAWSETGWRRETQYF. Here the CDR3 DNA reads TGTGCCTGGAGCGAGACAGGCTGGAGGCGAGAGACCCAGTACTTC. The variable domain in full, completed from reference TRBV30 and TRBJ2-5, reads SQTIHQWPATLVQPVGSPLSLECTVEGTSNPNLYWYRQAAGRGLQLLFYSVGIGQISSEVPQNLSASRPQDRQFILSSKKLLLSDSGFYLCAWSETGWRRETQYFGPGTRLLVL.

About this clone: Other DNA sequences in this specimen translate into the identical CDR3. V and J are TRBV18 and TRBJ2-3; unclear D gene. Trimming left V 6 bases short and J 0 bases short, with 4 bases between. Germline V gene lookup returns CDR1 KGHSH and CDR2 LQKENI. The CDR3 is made up of 12 amino acids. CDR3 loop: CASSPSTDTQYF. The CDR3 region has the DNA TGTGCCAGCTCTCCAAGCACAGATACGCAGTATTTT.

This clone occurred once. This rearrangement joins TRBV10-1 to TRBJ2-4; 12 nucleotides match TRBD2. Germline CDR1 and CDR2: WNHNN and SYGVQD (reference sequence). After removal of 4 bases from V and 0 bases from J, the junction contained 13 bases not matched to a gene. The CDR3 has 20 amino acids. The CDR3 loop reads CASSGLAGGTITLAKNIQYF. The CDR3 bases are TGCGCCAGCAGTGGGCTAGCGGGAGGGACTATTACACTAGCCAAAAACATTCAGTACTTC.

The gene calls are TRBV5-1 and TRBJ2-7; D remains ambiguous. The CDR3 consists of 14 residues. The germline CDR1 and CDR2 sequences are SGHRS and YFSETQ. Trimming took off 6 bases at V and 1 base at J, with 14 bases between the two ends. The DNA of the CDR3 is TGCGCCAGCACTATCCTAGTGGGATCCTACGAGCAGTACTTC. Translated: CASTILVGSYEQYF. The whole variable domain, filled in from reference TRBV5-1 and TRBJ2-7, reads KAGVTQTPRYLIKTRGQQVTLSCSPISGHRSVSWYQQTPGQGLQFLFEYFSETQRNKGNFPGRFSGRQFSNSRSEMNVSTLELGDSALYLCASTILVGSYEQYFGPGTRLTVT.

This clone was found once. The chain carries TRBV2 and TRBJ2-2; 8 bases are a match to TRBD2. The CDR3 sequence is 17 residues long. CDR1 is SNHLY and CDR2 is FYNNEI in the germline V gene. V lost 6 bases, J lost 5 bases, and 14 bases stayed unmatched. Here the CDR3 reads CASRLKPGLDETGELFF. The CDR3 DNA reads as TGTGCCAGCAGATTGAAACCGGGACTAGATGAGACCGGGGAGCTGTTTTTT.

The J gene is TRBJ1-1, the V gene TRBV28, with D possibly matching TRBD1 (6 bases). CDR3 length equals 14 residues. V gave up 4 bases and J gave up 10 bases, with 19 bases separating them. CDR1 MDHEN and CDR2 SYDVKM come from the germline V gene. As DNA, the CDR3 is TGTGCCAGCAGTTCAGGGACAACCATCCGCGGAGCTTTCTTT. Translated: CASSSGTTIRGAFF.

This clone has just a few counts. CDR3 coding DNA: TGTGCCAGTACGGTAGGAGTCTATGGCTACACCTTC. Translated, it gives CASTVGVYGYTF. This chain connects TRBV19 to TRBJ1-2, with unresolved D. Germline V gene sequence: CDR1 LNHDA, CDR2 SQIVND (reference sequence). The CDR3 is 12 residues long. Trimming took 7 bases from V and 4 from J, leaving 10 bases between them.

V and J are TRBV28 and TRBJ1-1; weak D call: TRBD1 (5 bases). The V gene's germline CDR1 is MDHEN and CDR2 SYDVKM. Trimming left V 6 bases short and J 1 base short, with 12 bases between. This CDR3 has 14 residues. The CDR3 reads CASSLLRGNTEAFF. CDR3 coding DNA: TGTGCCAGCAGCCTTCTAAGGGGGAACACTGAAGCTTTCTTT.